This is a list of T cell receptor beta chains from one sample in a study of T cell responses to AZD1222 COVID-19 vaccine. Generated by immunoSEQ multiplex PCR, the TCRdb table keeps only in-frame clones and is missing some. Of around 60,000 clones listed, about 90% are singletons. The sequences come from peripheral blood, collected on day 0 of AZD1222 vaccination. Receptors originate from an adult in good health. Each CDR3 is given with its conserved first and last residue.

v_call cdr3_aa
TRBV27 CASSLHDPNNEQFF
TRBV6-5 CASSYSKIAYEQFF
TRBV30 CAWNTGLYNSPLHF
TRBV27 CASSRTDSTNEKLFF
TRBV3-1/TRBV3-2 CASSQGTSGGANTGELFF
TRBV6-1 CASSEGSTGFNEQFF
TRBV4-1 CASSQDLTGGNSPLHF
TRBV6-5 CASSFQGQPQHF
TRBV7-9 CASTLRGDDYGYTF
TRBV28 CASSFREKLFF
TRBV2 CASSDVGWDSNQPQHF
TRBV28 CASSPGRGSGYTF
TRBV5-5 CASSRDLRGFNYGYTF
TRBV3-1/TRBV3-2 CASSQTHSGNTIYF
TRBV19 CASSWEVLTSYYGYTF
TRBV5-1 CASSLGGQYSNQPQHF
TRBV7-9 CASSYGLAGETQYF
TRBV10-2 CASSSGGAGETQYF
TRBV7-2 CASAPRPGQGTSPLHF
TRBV6-5 CASSSTGRRVAFF
TRBV3-1/TRBV3-2 CASSPGTGGNTIYF
TRBV10-2 CASTQGAGQPQHF
TRBV25-1 CASSETGGKDGYTF
TRBV11-2 CASSLAAVLNEKLFF
TRBV19 CASRGGSGTGELFF
TRBV6-5 CASSRGQGLGYTF
TRBV19 CASSVGRGRYGYTF
TRBV2 CASSVQGVGQETQYF
TRBV6-5 CASSLTNMNTEAFF
TRBV5-5 CASSLTGEAFF
TRBV9 CASSPNSSPYNSPLHF
TRBV9 CASSVAPGGSYEQYF
TRBV3-1/TRBV3-2 CASSQDPGQGSYEQYF
TRBV27 CASSLMAAGNLEPQHF
TRBV7-9 CASSKGERTASETQYF
TRBV21-1 CASGAVGAAFF
TRBV9 CASSVGTGGNQPQHF